The 19 T cell receptor beta chains listed next were all sequenced from one sample in a study of T cells expressing NK-cell markers. For each CDR3 protein, TCRdb gives one entry from its re-call of the 5' RACE reads, without DNA. This sample contains 300,000 to 500,000 distinct CDR3 sequences. The sample comprised blood T cells: a sorted CD56 or NKG2C T cell subset, CD4+ or CD8+ T cells, or bulk PBMC T cells (not recorded which). Receptors were obtained from a woman aged 45-59 years in good health.

CDR3 in amino acids: CASSLRSASGTNEQFF. The chain has TRBV27 and TRBJ2-1; the TRBD2 assignment by TCRdb is unverifiable without DNA. This CDR3 has 16 amino acids. Germline CDR1 reads MNHEY; CDR2 reads SMNVEV (reference sequence).

This chain links TRBV12-3 or TRBV12-4 with TRBJ1-1; TCRdb's D gene call, TRBD1, goes unchecked for lack of DNA. CDR3 length equals 14 residues. The CDR3 reads CASSLQGVNTEAFF.

The chain is built from TRBV6-6 and TRBJ2-7; TCRdb proposes TRBD2, but this gene call is untestable without DNA. Germline V gives CDR1 MNHNY, CDR2 SVGAGI (reference sequence). The CDR3 runs 12 residues. The CDR3 protein is CASSPLPPEQYF.

CDR3 loop: CASSYRGMSGGIYEQYF. The chain carries TRBV28 and TRBJ2-7; TCRdb's D call of TRBD2 is untestable without DNA. This CDR3 is built from 17 residues. Germline values: CDR1 MDHEN, CDR2 SYDVKM. The complete variable domain, with remaining parts taken from reference TRBV28 and TRBJ2-7, reads DVKVTQSSRYLVKRTGEKVFLECVQDMDHENMFWYRQDPGLGLRLIYFSYDVKMKEKGDIPEGYSVSREKKERFSLILESASTNQTSMYLCASSYRGMSGGIYEQYFGPGTRLTVT.

The chain employs TRBV24-1 and TRBJ1-1. Germline CDR1 is KGHDR and CDR2 is SFDVKD. The CDR3 loop spans 11 amino acids. CDR3 protein: CATSRGDEAFF.

The chain couples TRBV11-2 to TRBJ2-7; the TCRdb D gene call, TRBD2, has no DNA to confirm it. The CDR3 has 15 amino acids. Germline lookup yields CDR1 SGHAT and CDR2 FQNNGV. The CDR3 sequence is CASSSLSPGSYEQYF.

CDR3: CAISEQRDGTDTQYF. The chain has TRBV10-3 and TRBJ2-3; TCRdb indicates TRBD2, and absent DNA this call remains unverified. Germline V gene data show CDR1 as ENHRY and CDR2 as SYGVKD. The CDR3 is made up of 15 amino acids.

This CDR3 is CASVRGQGTDTQYF. The chain is built from TRBV9 and TRBJ2-3; the TRBD1 assignment by TCRdb is unverifiable without DNA. The germline CDR1 and CDR2 sequences are SGDLS and YYNGEE. This CDR3 is built from 14 residues.

V gene TRBV12-3 or TRBV12-4 combines with J gene TRBJ1-1; checking the TCRdb D call of TRBD1 is not possible without DNA. The length of the CDR3 is 17 residues. CDR3 sequence reads: CASRRFDLASGGTEAFF.

The genes are TRBV10-3 and TRBJ1-1. Germline loops: CDR1 ENHRY, CDR2 SYGVKD. CDR3 size: 14 residues. CDR3 loop: CASTGGGLNTEAFF.

The rearrangement joins TRBV11-3 to TRBJ2-5. CDR3 size: 15 residues. Per germline, CDR1 SGHNT and CDR2 YENEEA. The chain's CDR3 is CASSLDPQSQETQYF.

This CDR3 is CATSRDRGQPQHF. V usage is TRBV24-1 and J usage is TRBJ1-5; without DNA, the TCRdb call of TRBD1 cannot be checked. CDR1 and CDR2 from the germline V gene are KGHDR and SFDVKD. This CDR3 is built from 13 residues.

The rearrangement joins TRBV5-1 to TRBJ2-5. The CDR3 covers 15 residues. From germline, CDR1 is SGHRS and CDR2 YFSETQ. The CDR3 sequence is CASSLSRGLQETQYF. The full variable domain, completed using reference TRBV5-1 and TRBJ2-5, is KAGVTQTPRYLIKTRGQQVTLSCSPISGHRSVSWYQQTPGQGLQFLFEYFSETQRNKGNFPGRFSGRQFSNSRSEMNVSTLELGDSALYLCASSLSRGLQETQYFGPGTRLLVL.

The chain recombines TRBV12-3 or TRBV12-4 with TRBJ2-4; TCRdb indicates TRBD1, and absent DNA this call remains unverified. The length of the CDR3 is 14 residues. Here the CDR3 reads CASSPGLVKNIQYF.

This chain uses TRBV24-1 with TRBJ2-1; as DNA is missing, the TRBD2 call by TCRdb cannot be tested. This CDR3 is built from 22 residues. The germline V gene encodes CDR1 KGHDR and CDR2 SFDVKD. The CDR3 loop is CATSDSISYGTSGRAYVNEQFF.

The chain uses TRBV5-5 and TRBJ2-1; TCRdb indicates TRBD1, and absent DNA this call remains unverified. The length of the CDR3 is 17 residues. Germline V gene data show CDR1 as SGHKS and CDR2 as YYEKEE (reference sequence). CDR3 in amino acids: CASSLVASLSAYNEQFF.

The chain has TRBV27 and TRBJ2-5; the TCRdb D gene call, TRBD1, has no DNA to confirm it. Germline assignment: CDR1 MNHEY and CDR2 SMNVEV (reference sequence). The CDR3 loop spans 16 amino acids. The CDR3 here is CASSSTGTGGYETQYF.

V is TRBV7-3 and J is TRBJ2-1; TCRdb lists TRBD2, though no DNA is available to test this call. CDR3 length equals 15 residues. Germline V gene data show CDR1 as SGHTA and CDR2 as FQGTGA. The CDR3 loop is CASSEKVAGVPEQFF.

The V call is TRBV5-1, the J call TRBJ2-7; TCRdb gives TRBD1 as the D gene, but with no DNA this cannot be confirmed. Germline V gene sequence: CDR1 SGHRS, CDR2 YFSETQ. The CDR3 contains 15 residues. The CDR3 region is CASRNQGQGFYEQYF.